The sequence of this T cell receptor beta chain was determined in a study of blood T cell repertoires in COVID-19. The overall study: Samples of COVID-19 (acute and convalescent) were obtained from the United States, Italy and Spain. T cells, B-cell-depleted T cells, or PBMCs provided the cDNA or gDNA that served as material.

The length of the CDR3 is 13 residues. Germline CDR1 SEHNR, CDR2 FQNEAQ (reference sequence). Between the trimmed V and J ends, which lost 5 bases and 8 bases, there was a span of 15 bases. Original methodology: The authors estimated nucleated cell counts from reference gene primer amplification. The protocol was immunoSEQ multiplex PCR, while the TCRdb copy is restricted to in-frame clones and leaves out a portion. D and trimming come from the DNA, and the V and J calls and clone size come from that table. Of about 140,000 clones listed, roughly 88% are singletons. The source material was peripheral blood. The source of this sequence is a man aged 55 to 70 with active or convalescent COVID-19. This chain links TRBV7-9 with TRBJ1-1, with D perhaps matching TRBD1 (6 bases). The CDR3 spells CASSEGHRGEAFF. The CDR3 coding sequence is TGTGCCAGCAGCGAGGGACATCGAGGGGAAGCTTTCTTT.